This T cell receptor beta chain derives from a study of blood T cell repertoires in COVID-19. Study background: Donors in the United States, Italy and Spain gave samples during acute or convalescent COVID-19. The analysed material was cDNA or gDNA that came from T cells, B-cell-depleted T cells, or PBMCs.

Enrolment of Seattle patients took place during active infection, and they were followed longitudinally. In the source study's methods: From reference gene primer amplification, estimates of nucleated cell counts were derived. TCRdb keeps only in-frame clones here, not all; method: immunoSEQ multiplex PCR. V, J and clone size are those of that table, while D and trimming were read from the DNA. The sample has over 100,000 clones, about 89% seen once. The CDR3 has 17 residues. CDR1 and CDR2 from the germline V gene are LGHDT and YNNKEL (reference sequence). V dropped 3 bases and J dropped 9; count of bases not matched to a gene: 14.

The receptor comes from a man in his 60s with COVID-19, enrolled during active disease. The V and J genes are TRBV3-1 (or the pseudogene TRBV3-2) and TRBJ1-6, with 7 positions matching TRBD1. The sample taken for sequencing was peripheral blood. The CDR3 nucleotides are TGTGCCAGCAGCCACTTCAAGGGGCAGGGGGTCGGTTCACCCCTCCACTTT. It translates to CASSHFKGQGVGSPLHF.